These 15 T cell receptor beta chains came from one sample sequenced in a study of blood T cell repertoires in COVID-19. Sequenced by immunoSEQ multiplex PCR; TCRdb stores in-frame clones only, minus some. The sample carries 59,000 or so clones, 70% to 85% recorded once. The source material was peripheral blood. These receptors were taken from a man aged 55 to 70 with acute or convalescent COVID-19.

The V and J genes are TRBV30 and TRBJ1-3, with D perhaps matching TRBD1 (5 bases). The V gene's germline CDR1 is GTSNPN and CDR2 SVGIG (reference sequence). This CDR3 contains 15 residues. V shed 0 bases and J shed 0 bases, with 9 bases lying between them. The CDR3 loop reads CAWSVLDSSGNTIYF. In DNA form, the CDR3 reads TGTGCCTGGAGTGTACTCGACAGCTCTGGAAACACCATATATTTT.

V gene TRBV5-8 combines with J gene TRBJ2-5; 11 bases are shared with TRBD1. J lost 1 base, V lost 3 bases, and 8 bases had no gene match. The CDR3 sequence is 17 residues long. Germline V gives CDR1 SGHTS, CDR2 YDEGEE. The CDR3 sequence is CASSWGGQGALQETQYF. In DNA form, the CDR3 reads TGTGCCAGCAGCTGGGGCGGACAGGGGGCCCTCCAAGAGACCCAGTACTTC.

The chain joins TRBV21-1 to TRBJ1-4; TRBD1 reflects the table's D call only, with no check against the DNA. TRBV21-1 is labeled a pseudogene. This CDR3 region has 15 residues. The chain's CDR3 is CASSPWAATNEKLFF. CDR3 coding DNA: TGTGCCAGCAGCCCTTGGGCAGCAACTAATGAAAAACTGTTTTTT.

The rearrangement uses TRBV5-1 and TRBJ1-2, with a possible D match to TRBD1 (5 bases). V lost 0 bases to trimming and J lost 2 bases, with 14 bases between them. The germline V gene encodes CDR1 SGHRS and CDR2 YFSETQ. This CDR3 has 16 residues. The DNA of the CDR3 is TGCGCCAGCAGCTTGGTCGGGGGAGAGGGGAACTATGGCTACACCTTC. Translated, it gives CASSLVGGEGNYGYTF.

The V and J genes are TRBV11-2 and TRBJ2-5, with D possibly matching TRBD2 (6 bases). The germline V gene encodes CDR1 SGHAT and CDR2 FQNNGV. The CDR3 length is 14 residues. V was pared by 4 bases and J by 7 bases, with 16 bases between. CDR3 nucleotides: TGTGCCAGCAGCTCCCGACTCCAGGGAGGGACCCAGTACTTC. Translating it yields CASSSRLQGGTQYF.

V is TRBV7-3 and J is TRBJ2-7; D possibly corresponds to TRBD1 (5 bases). The V gene's germline CDR1 is SGHTA and CDR2 FQGTGA. This CDR3 region has 13 residues. Trimming removed 6 bases from V and 0 bases from J, with 9 bases in between. DNA of the CDR3: TGTGCCAGCAGTTTAGGGGCCTCCTACGAGCAGTACTTC. Its protein is CASSLGASYEQYF.

This sequence joins TRBV3-1 (or the pseudogene TRBV3-2) and TRBJ1-3; D is unresolved. Trimming took 7 bases from V and 2 from J, leaving 12 bases between them. Germline CDR1 and CDR2: LGHDT and YNNKEL (reference sequence). The CDR3 loop spans 14 amino acids. In nucleotides, the CDR3 is TGTGCCAGCACGCTTAACCAGGCTGGAAACACCATATATTTT. It specifies CASTLNQAGNTIYF.

The chain has TRBV2 and TRBJ2-3; 8 bases map to TRBD2. The germline gives CDR1 SNHLY, CDR2 FYNNEI. V trimming: 5 bases; J trimming: 15 bases; junction bases outside the gene matches: 13. This CDR3 has 13 amino acids. For the CDR3, the DNA is TGTGCCAGCAGTCGAGGAGGAGGACTAGCAGCCTATTTT. This encodes CASSRGGGLAAYF.

This chain uses TRBV4-2 with TRBJ2-7, with TRBD2 as a possible D gene (6 bases). The V end lost 4 bases, the J end lost 1 base, and 11 bases lay between the germline ends. The CDR3 contains 14 residues. In germline, CDR1 is LGHNA, CDR2 YNFKEQ. In DNA, the CDR3 is TGTGCCAGCAGCCGACCGGAGGGGTCCTACGAGCAGTACTTC. Translated: CASSRPEGSYEQYF.

The genes are TRBV10-1 and TRBJ2-5; D is ambiguous. The length of the CDR3 is 12 residues. V lost 7 bases, J lost 3 bases, and 9 bases lay in between. CDR1 and CDR2 (germline): WNHNN, SYGVQD (reference sequence). CDR3 nucleotides: TGCGCCAGCATGAGACGGGAAGAGACCCAGTACTTC. Translation gives CASMRREETQYF.

The V gene is TRBV7-2, the J gene TRBJ1-2; TRBD1 is a possible D gene (5 bases). CDR1 and CDR2 from the germline V gene are SGHTA and FQGNSA. V lost 5 bases and J lost 7, with 14 bases in between. The CDR3 totals 13 residues. This chain's CDR3 is CASSPQGRGGYTF. The CDR3 nucleotides read TGTGCCAGCAGCCCTCAGGGAAGAGGTGGCTACACCTTC.

This clone occurred once. V is TRBV20-1 and J is TRBJ2-5; 8 bases map to TRBD2. Germline V gene sequence: CDR1 DFQATT, CDR2 SNEGSKA (reference sequence). Trimming at V came to 7 bases and at J to 7 bases, leaving 5 bases not matched to a gene. The CDR3 covers 11 residues. The CDR3 DNA reads as TGCAGTGGGTCAAGCGGGGGGACCCAGTACTTC. The encoded protein is CSGSSGGTQYF.

There are a few counts of this clone. The J gene is TRBJ1-5, the V gene TRBV3-1 (or the pseudogene TRBV3-2), with TRBD1 matching 8 bases. The length of the CDR3 is 19 residues. In germline, CDR1 is LGHDT, CDR2 YNNKEL (reference sequence). The trim removed 0 bases at V and 3 bases at J, leaving 13 bases unmatched. CDR3 sequence reads: CASSQDLPLAGGYNQPQHF. CDR3 nucleotides: TGTGCCAGCAGCCAAGACCTCCCCCTAGCAGGGGGCTACAATCAGCCCCAGCATTTT.

This chain connects TRBV2 to TRBJ2-1, with 12 bases fitting TRBD2. CDR3 length: 18 residues. V shed 6 bases, J shed 9 bases, and the junction held 18 bases outside the gene matches. Per the germline V gene, CDR1 is SNHLY and CDR2 is FYNNEI. The CDR3 bases are TGTGCCAGCAGCGAGACGCTAGCGGGAGGGCCTTTTGTTGGTGAGCAGTTCTTC. Residues: CASSETLAGGPFVGEQFF.

This chain links TRBV18 with TRBJ2-1, with TRBD1 matching 10 bases. The length of the CDR3 is 15 residues. Trimming removed 1 base from V and 5 bases from J; junction bases left unmatched: 2. Germline values: CDR1 KGHSH, CDR2 LQKENI. This chain's CDR3 is CASSPLGTGDNEQFF. Here the CDR3 DNA reads TGTGCCAGCTCACCACTAGGGACAGGGGACAATGAGCAGTTCTTC.